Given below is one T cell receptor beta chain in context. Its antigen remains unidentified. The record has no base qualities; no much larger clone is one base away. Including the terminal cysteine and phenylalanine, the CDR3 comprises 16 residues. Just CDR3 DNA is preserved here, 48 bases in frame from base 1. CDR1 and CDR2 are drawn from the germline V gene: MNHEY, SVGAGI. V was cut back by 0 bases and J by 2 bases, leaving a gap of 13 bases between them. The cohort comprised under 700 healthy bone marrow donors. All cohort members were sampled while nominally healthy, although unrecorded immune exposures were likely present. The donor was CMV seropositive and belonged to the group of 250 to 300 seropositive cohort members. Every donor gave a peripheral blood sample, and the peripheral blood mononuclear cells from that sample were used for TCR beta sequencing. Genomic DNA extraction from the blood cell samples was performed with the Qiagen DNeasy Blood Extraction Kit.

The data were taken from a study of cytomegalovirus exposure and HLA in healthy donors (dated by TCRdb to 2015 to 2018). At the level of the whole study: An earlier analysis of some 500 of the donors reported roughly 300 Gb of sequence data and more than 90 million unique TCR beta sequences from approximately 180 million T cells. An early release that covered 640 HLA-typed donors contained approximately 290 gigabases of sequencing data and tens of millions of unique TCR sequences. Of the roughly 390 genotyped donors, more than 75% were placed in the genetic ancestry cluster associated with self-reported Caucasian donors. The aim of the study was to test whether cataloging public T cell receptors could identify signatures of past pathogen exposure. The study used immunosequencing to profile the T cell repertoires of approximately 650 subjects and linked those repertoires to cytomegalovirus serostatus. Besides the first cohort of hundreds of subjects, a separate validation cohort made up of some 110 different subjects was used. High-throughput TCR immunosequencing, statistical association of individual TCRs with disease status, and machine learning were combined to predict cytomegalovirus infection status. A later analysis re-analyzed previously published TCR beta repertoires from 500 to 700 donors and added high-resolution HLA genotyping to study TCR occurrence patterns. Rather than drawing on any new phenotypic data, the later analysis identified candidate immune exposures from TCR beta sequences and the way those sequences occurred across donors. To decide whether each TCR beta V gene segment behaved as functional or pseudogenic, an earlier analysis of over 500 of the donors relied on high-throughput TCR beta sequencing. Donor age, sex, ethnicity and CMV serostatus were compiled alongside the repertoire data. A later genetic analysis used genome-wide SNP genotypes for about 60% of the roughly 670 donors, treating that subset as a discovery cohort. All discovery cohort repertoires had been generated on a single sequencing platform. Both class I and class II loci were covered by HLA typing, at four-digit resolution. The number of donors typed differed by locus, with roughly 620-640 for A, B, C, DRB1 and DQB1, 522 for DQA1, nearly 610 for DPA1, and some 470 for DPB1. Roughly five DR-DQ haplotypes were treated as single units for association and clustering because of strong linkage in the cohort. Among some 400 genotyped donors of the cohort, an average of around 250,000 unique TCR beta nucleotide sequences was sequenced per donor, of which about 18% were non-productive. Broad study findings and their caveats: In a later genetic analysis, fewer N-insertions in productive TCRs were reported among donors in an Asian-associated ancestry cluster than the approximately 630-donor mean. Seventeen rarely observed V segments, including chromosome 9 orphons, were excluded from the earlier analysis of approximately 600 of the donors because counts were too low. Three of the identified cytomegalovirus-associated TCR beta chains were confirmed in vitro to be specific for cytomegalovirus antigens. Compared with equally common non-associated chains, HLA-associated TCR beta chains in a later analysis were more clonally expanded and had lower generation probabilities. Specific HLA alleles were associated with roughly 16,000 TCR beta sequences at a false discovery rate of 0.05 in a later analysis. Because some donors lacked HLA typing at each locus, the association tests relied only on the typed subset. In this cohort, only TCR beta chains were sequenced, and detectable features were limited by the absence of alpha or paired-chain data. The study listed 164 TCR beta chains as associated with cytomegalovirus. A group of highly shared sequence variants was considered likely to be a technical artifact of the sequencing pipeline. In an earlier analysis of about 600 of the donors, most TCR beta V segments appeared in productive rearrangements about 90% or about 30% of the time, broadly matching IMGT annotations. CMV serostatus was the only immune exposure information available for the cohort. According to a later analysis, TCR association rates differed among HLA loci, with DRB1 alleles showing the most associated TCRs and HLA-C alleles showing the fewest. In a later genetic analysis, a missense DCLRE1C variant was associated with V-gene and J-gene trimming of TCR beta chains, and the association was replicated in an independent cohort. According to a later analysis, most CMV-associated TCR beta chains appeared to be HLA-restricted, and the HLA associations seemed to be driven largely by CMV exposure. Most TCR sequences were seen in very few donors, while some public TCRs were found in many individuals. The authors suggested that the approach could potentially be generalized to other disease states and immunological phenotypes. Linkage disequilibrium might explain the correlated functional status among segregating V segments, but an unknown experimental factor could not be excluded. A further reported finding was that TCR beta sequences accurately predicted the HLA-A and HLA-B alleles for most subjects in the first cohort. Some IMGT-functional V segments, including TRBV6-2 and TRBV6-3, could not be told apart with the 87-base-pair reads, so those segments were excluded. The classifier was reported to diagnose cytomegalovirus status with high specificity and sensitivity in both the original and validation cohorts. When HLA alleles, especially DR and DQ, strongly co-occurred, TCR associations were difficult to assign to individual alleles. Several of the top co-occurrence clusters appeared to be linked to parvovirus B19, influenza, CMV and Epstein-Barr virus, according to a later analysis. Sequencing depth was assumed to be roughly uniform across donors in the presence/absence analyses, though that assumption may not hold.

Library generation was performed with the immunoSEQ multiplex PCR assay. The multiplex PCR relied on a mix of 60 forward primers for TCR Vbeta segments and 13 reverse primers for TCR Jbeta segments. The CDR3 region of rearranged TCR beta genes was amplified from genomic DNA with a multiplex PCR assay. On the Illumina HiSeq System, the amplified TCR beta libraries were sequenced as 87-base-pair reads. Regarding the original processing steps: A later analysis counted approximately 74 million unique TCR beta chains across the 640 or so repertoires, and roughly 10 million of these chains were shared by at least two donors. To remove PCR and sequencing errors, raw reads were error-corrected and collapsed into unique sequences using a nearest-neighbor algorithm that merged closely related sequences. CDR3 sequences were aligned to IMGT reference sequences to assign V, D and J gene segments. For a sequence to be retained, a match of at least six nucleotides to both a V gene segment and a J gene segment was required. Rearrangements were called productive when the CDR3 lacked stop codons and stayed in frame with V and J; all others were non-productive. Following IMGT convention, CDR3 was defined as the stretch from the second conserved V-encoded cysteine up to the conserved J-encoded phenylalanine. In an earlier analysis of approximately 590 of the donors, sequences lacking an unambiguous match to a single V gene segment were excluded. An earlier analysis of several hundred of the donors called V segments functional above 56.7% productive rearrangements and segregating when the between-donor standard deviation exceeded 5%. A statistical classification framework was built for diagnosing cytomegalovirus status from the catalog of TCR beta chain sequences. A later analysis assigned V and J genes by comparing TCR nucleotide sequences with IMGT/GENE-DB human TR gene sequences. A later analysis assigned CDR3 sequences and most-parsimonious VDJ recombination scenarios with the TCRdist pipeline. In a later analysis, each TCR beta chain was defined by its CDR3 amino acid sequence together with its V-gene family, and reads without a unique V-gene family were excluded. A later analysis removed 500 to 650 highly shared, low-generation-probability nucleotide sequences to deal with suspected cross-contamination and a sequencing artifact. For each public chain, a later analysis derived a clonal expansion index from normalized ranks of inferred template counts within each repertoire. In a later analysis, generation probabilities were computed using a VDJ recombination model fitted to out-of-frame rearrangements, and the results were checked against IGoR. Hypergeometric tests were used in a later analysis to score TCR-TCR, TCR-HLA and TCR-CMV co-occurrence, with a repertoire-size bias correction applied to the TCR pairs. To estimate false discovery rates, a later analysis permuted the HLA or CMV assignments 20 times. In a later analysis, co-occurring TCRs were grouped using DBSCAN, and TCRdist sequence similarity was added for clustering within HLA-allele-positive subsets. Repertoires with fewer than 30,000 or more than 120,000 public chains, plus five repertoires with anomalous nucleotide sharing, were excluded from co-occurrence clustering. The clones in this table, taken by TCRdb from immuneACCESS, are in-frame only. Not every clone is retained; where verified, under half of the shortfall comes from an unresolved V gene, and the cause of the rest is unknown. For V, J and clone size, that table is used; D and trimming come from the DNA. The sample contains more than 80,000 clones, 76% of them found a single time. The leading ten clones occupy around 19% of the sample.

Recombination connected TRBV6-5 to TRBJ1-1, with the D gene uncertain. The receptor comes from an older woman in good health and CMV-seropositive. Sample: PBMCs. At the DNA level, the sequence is TGTGCCAGCAGTTACTCGGGCGGAGGTCTCAACACTGAAGCTTTCTTT. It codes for CASSYSGGGLNTEAFF.